These 2 T cell receptor beta chains were sequenced from one sample in a study of T-cell reconstitution after alpha-beta-depleted transplantation in children (dated by TCRdb to between 2015 and 2016). Libraries were prepared through PCR. The sequencer listed for this sample is Illumina HiSeq 2500. To normalize quantification of the TCRbeta repertoire, the TCR libraries were built with molecular barcoding that relied on unique molecular identifiers. TCRdb's own reprocessing of the public reads used fastp at Q25 and MiXCR and kept productive beta chains. CDR3 protein sequences are deduplicated, and each keeps its most common genes and DNA. This sample lists about 240,000 distinct CDR3 sequences; around 12% were detected once. The ten largest clonotypes hold roughly 2.8% of the sample. The sample here was PBMCs from the stem cell graft donor, taken from the stem cell graft. These receptors all come from a human donor who donated a stem cell graft to a child with acute lymphoblastic leukemia.

This clonotype was detected ten times or more. The chain has TRBV27 and TRBJ1-2, with D possibly being TRBD1 (5 bases). Germline V gene data show CDR1 as MNHEY and CDR2 as SMNVEV (reference sequence). The V and J ends lost 7 bases and 3 bases respectively, with 15 bases between them. The CDR3 spans 14 residues. DNA of the CDR3: TGTGCCAGCAAAGGAGGGGAAAACCACTATGGCTACACCTTC. Its protein is CASKGGENHYGYTF.

The gene calls are TRBV4-2 and TRBJ2-1; D gene uncertain. The CDR3 is 15 residues long. Looked up from germline, CDR1 is LGHNA and CDR2 is YNFKEQ. Trimming pared 0 bases from V and 10 bases from J, leaving 16 bases between. The CDR3 protein is CASSQDLRTEGEQFF. DNA of the CDR3: TGTGCCAGCAGCCAAGATCTTAGAACAGAAGGAGAGCAGTTCTTC.